The rows below give T cell receptor beta chains drawn from one sample of a study of beta chain features in type 1 diabetes. Here immunoSEQ multiplex PCR was the method, and the copy in TCRdb shows in-frame clones only, minus some. The data show under 250,000 clones, 11% to 15% seen once. The sample consisted of naive CD4+ T cells from blood. The receptors come from a woman aged 40-49 years in good health. The CDR3 runs from the conserved cysteine through the conserved F or W. D genes are given only for firm matches. Rows give clone size only sometimes, using once, few, many, or a class for an expanded clone.

CDR3nt	CDR3aa	j_gene	v_gene	len	abundance	d_gene
TGTGCCAGCAGTGACGGGCGGGACTATGGCTACACCTTC	CASSDGRDYGYTF	TRBJ1-2	TRBV6-1	13	.	.
TGTGCCAGCAGCCGGAGGACAGGGCTGCGGACAGATACGCAGTATTTT	CASSRRTGLRTDTQYF	TRBJ2-3	TRBV5-4	16	.	TRBD1
TGTGCCAGCAGCGTAGGCGCCTTCTCCTACGAGCAGTACTTC	CASSVGAFSYEQYF	TRBJ2-7	TRBV9	14	.	.
TGTGCCAGCAGCTTAGGAGGGGGGGTACACGGGGAAAAACTGTTTTTT	CASSLGGGVHGEKLFF	TRBJ1-4	TRBV7-9	16	.	.
TGTGCCACCTCGGACAGGGGAGGTGTTGATGGCTACACCTTC	CATSDRGGVDGYTF	TRBJ1-2	TRBV6-4	14	.	TRBD1
TGTGCCAGCAGCTTGATGCAGGATGGAGAGACCCAGTACTTC	CASSLMQDGETQYF	TRBJ2-5	TRBV5-8	14	.	.
TGCGCCAGCAGCAGACAGGGGCCCCCCTACGAGCAGTACTTC	CASSRQGPPYEQYF	TRBJ2-7	TRBV5-1	14	.	TRBD1
TGTGCCAGCAGCCCCGGGTCTGGGGCCAACGTCCTGACTTTC	CASSPGSGANVLTF	TRBJ2-6	TRBV6-6	14	.	.
TGTGCCAGCAGCCTCAAGATAAATAGCGGGGGGACCCAAGAGACCCAGTACTTC	CASSLKINSGGTQETQYF	TRBJ2-5	TRBV11-2	18	.	TRBD2
TGTGCCAGCAGCGCCTCATCAGGGGGCACGCAGTATTTT	CASSASSGGTQYF	TRBJ2-3	TRBV7-9	13	few	TRBD1
TGTGCCAGCAGCTTGGGGACGGGAGGCAATCAGCCCCAGCATTTT	CASSLGTGGNQPQHF	TRBJ1-5	TRBV5-5	15	.	.
TGTGCCAGCAGCCTAAGACTGACTAGCGGGACCACAGATACGCAGTATTTT	CASSLRLTSGTTDTQYF	TRBJ2-3	TRBV7-2	17	few	TRBD2
TGTGCCAGCAGCTTATACGGGGGACAGATCCCACATTCACCCCTCCACTTT	CASSLYGGQIPHSPLHF	TRBJ1-6	TRBV7-9	17	.	TRBD1
TGTGCCAGCAGCTTAGTGCTGGGGGCAGGTGGAAACACCATATATTTT	CASSLVLGAGGNTIYF	TRBJ1-3	TRBV7-9	16	.	.
TGTGCCACCAGCTCGGGACTAGCGGGGGGCCTCCAAGAGACCCAGTACTTC	CATSSGLAGGLQETQYF	TRBJ2-5	TRBV15	17	.	TRBD2
TGCGCCAGCGGAAGACAGGGATCCGAGACCCAGTACTTC	CASGRQGSETQYF	TRBJ2-5	TRBV10-1	13	few	TRBD1
TGTGCCAGCAGCTATGGGGGACAAACTGAAGCTTTCTTT	CASSYGGQTEAFF	TRBJ1-1	TRBV7-9	13	.	.
TGTGCCAGCAGCTGGGCTAGGGGGGGTGAGCAGTTCTTC	CASSWARGGEQFF	TRBJ2-1	TRBV9	13	few	.
TGTGCCAGCAGCTTAAGGCGGGGGGCGAACACCGGGGAGCTGTTTTTT	CASSLRRGANTGELFF	TRBJ2-2	TRBV7-9	16	.	TRBD2
TGCAGCGTTGAAGATGACCGACCGAGGACCGGGGAGCTGTTTTTT	CSVEDDRPRTGELFF	TRBJ2-2	TRBV29-1	15	few	.